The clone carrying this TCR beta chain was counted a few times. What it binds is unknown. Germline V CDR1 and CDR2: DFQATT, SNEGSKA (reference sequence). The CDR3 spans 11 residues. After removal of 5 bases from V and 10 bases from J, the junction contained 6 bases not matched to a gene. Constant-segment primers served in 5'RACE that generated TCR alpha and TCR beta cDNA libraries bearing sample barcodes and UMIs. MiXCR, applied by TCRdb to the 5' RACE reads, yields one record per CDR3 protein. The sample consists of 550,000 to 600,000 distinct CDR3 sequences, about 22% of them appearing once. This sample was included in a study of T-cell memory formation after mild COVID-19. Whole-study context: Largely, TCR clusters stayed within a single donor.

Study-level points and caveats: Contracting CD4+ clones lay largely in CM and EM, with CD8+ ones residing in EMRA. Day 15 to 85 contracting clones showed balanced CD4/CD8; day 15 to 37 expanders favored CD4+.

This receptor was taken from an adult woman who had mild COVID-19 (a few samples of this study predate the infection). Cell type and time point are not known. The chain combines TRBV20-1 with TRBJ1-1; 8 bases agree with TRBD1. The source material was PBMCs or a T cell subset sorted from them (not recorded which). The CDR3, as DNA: TGCAGTGCTCGCTCCGGGACAGGAGCTTTCTTT. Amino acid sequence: CSARSGTGAFF.